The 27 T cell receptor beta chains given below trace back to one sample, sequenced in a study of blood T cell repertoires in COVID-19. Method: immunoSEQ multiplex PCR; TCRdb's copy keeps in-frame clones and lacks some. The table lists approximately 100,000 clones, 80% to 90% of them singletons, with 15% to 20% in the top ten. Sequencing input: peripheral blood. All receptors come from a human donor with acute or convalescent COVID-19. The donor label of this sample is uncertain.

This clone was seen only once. Here the CDR3 reads CASRATNRGGYTF. Written as DNA, the CDR3 is TGTGCCAGCAGGGCCACCAATAGGGGCGGCTACACCTTC. The chain uses TRBV6-5 and TRBJ1-2; the D gene is possibly TRBD1 (5 bases). The length of the CDR3 is 13 residues. CDR1 and CDR2 (germline): MNHEY, SVGAGI. The germline V and J ends were trimmed by 6 bases and 8 bases, with 16 bases remaining between them.

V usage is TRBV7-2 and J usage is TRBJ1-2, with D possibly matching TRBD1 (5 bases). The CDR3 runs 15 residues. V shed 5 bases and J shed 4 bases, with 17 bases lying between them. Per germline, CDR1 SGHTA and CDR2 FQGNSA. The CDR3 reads CASSPTRGSGYGYTF. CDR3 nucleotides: TGTGCCAGCAGCCCAACCCGGGGGTCGGGCTATGGCTACACCTTC.

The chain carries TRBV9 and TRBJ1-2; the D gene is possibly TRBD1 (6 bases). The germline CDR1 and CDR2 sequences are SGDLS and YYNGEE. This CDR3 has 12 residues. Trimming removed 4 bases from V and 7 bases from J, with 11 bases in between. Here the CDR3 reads CASSTGIIGYTF. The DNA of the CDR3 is TGTGCCAGCAGCACAGGGATCATTGGCTACACCTTC.

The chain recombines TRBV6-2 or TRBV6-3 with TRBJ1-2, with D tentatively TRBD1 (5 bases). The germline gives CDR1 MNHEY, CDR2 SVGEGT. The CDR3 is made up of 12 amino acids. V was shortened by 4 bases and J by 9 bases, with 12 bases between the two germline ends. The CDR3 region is CASSSDGGRYTF. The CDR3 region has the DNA TGTGCCAGCAGTTCCGACGGGGGTCGCTACACCTTC.

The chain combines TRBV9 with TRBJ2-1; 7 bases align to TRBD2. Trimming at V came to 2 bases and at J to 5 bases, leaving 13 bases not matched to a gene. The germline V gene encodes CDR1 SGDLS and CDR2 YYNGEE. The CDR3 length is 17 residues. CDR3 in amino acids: CASSVGGDYGLNNEQFF. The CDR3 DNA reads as TGTGCCAGCAGCGTTGGGGGGGACTATGGCCTAAACAATGAGCAGTTCTTC.

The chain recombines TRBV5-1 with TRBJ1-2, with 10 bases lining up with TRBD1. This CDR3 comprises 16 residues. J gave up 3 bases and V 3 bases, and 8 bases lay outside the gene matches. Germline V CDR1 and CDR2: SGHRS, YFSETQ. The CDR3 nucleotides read TGCGCCAGCAGCTGGGAAGGACAGGGGGATTACTATGGCTACACCTTC. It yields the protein CASSWEGQGDYYGYTF.

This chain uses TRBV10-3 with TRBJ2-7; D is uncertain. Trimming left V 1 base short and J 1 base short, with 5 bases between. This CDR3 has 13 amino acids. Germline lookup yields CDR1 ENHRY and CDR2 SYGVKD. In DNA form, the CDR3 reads TGTGCCATCAGTGAGTACGGGTCCTACGAGCAGTACTTC. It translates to CAISEYGSYEQYF.

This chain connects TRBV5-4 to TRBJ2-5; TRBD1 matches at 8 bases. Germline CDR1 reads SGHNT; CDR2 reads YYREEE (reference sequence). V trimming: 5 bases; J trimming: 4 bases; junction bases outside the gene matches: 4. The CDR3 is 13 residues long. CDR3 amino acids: CASSYGTGETQYF. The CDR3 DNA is TGTGCCAGCAGTTACGGGACAGGAGAGACCCAGTACTTC.

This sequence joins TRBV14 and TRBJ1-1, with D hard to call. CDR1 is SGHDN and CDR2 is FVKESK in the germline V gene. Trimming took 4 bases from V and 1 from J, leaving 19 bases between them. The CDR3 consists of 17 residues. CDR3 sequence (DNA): TGTGCCAGCAGCCGAAAGAGAGGGTCCAAACCGAACACTGAAGCTTTCTTT. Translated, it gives CASSRKRGSKPNTEAFF.

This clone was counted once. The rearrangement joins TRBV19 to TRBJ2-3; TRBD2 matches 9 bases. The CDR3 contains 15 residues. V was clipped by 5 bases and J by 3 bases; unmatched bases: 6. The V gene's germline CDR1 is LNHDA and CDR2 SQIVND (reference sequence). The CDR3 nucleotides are TGTGCCAGTAGTTGGGCGGGGGGGGAAACAGATACGCAGTATTTT. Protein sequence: CASSWAGGETDTQYF.

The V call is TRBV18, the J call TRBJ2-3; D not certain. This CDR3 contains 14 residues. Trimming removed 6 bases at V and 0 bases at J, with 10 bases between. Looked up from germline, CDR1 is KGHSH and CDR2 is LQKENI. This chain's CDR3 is CASSPNYSTDTQYF. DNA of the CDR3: TGTGCCAGCTCCCCAAACTATAGCACAGATACGCAGTATTTT. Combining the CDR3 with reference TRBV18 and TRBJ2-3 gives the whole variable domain NAGVMQNPRHLVRRRGQEARLRCSPMKGHSHVYWYRQLPEEGLKFMVYLQKENIIDESGMPKERFSAEFPKEGPSILRIQQVVRGDSAAYFCASSPNYSTDTQYFGPGTRLTVL.

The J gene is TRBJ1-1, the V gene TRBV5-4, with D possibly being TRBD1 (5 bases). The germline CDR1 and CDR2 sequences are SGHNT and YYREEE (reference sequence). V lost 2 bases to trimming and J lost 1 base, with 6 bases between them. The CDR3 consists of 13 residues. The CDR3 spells CASSLDRNTEAFF. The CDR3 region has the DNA TGTGCCAGCAGCTTAGACAGGAACACTGAAGCTTTCTTT. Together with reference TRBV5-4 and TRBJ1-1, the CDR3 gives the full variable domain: ETGVTQSPTHLIKTRGQQVTLRCSSQSGHNTVSWYQQALGQGPQFIFQYYREEENGRGNFPPRFSGLQFPNYSSELNVNALELDDSALYLCASSLDRNTEAFFGQGTRLTVV.

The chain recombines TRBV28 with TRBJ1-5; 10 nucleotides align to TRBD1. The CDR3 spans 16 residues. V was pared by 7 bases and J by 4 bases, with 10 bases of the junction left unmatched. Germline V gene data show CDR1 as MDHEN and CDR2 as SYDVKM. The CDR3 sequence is CASKPGQGSLNQPQHF. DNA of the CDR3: TGTGCCAGCAAGCCGGGACAGGGGTCCCTTAATCAGCCCCAGCATTTT.

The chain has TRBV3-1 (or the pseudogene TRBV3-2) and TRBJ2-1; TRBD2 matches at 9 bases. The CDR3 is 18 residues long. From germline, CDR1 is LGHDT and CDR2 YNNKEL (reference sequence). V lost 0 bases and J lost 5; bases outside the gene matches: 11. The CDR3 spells CASSQDSGAGGPHNEQFF. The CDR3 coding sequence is TGTGCCAGCAGCCAAGATTCCGGGGCGGGGGGGCCCCACAATGAGCAGTTCTTC.

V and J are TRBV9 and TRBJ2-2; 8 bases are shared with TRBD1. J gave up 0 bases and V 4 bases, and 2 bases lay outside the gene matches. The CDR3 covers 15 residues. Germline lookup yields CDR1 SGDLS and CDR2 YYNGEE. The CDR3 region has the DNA TGTGCCAGCAGCTCCAGGGGGCCGAACACCGGGGAGCTGTTTTTT. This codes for CASSSRGPNTGELFF.

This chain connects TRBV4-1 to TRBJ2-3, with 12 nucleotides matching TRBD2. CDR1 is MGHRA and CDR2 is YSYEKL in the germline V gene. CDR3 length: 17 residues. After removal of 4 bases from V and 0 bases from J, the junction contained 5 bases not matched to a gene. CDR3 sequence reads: CASSLQGLAGSTDTQYF. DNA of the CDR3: TGCGCCAGCAGCCTCCAAGGACTAGCGGGAAGCACAGATACGCAGTATTTT.

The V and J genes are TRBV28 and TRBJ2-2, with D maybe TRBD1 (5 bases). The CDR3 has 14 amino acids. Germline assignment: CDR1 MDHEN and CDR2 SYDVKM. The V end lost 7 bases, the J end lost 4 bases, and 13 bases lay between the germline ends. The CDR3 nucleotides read TGTGCCAGCATTGGTTTAGGGGTCACCGGGGAGCTGTTTTTT. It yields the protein CASIGLGVTGELFF.

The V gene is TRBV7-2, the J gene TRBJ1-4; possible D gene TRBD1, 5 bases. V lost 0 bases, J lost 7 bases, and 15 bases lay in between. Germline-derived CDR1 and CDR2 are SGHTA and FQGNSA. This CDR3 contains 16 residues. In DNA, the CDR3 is TGTGCCAGCAGCTTAGCTTCGGGGGGTTTAGGTGAAAAACTGTTTTTT. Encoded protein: CASSLASGGLGEKLFF.

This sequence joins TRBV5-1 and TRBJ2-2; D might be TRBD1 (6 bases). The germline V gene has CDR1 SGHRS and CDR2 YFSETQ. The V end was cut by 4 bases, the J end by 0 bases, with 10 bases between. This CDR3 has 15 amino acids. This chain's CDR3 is CASSPRTANTGELFF. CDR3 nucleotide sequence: TGCGCCAGCAGCCCGAGGACAGCGAACACCGGGGAGCTGTTTTTT.

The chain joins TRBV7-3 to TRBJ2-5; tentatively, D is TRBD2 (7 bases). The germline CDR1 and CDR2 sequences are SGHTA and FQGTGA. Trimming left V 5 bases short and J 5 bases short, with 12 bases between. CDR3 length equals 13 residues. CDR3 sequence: CASSLRGAETQYF. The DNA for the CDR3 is TGTGCCAGCAGCCTCCGGGGGGCTGAGACCCAGTACTTC.

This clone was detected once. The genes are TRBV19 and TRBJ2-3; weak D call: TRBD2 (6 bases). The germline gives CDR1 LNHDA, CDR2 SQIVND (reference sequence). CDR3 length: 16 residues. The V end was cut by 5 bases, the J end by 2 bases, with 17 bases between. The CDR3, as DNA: TGTGCCAGTAGTCCTGTTGTGGCGGGGAACACAGATACGCAGTATTTT. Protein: CASSPVVAGNTDTQYF.

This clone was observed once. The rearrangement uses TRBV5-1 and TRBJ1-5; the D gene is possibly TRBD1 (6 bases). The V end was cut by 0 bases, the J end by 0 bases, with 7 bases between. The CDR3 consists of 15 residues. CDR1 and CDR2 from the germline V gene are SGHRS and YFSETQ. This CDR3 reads CASSLGTDSNQPQHF. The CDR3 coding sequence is TGCGCCAGCAGCTTGGGGACAGATAGCAATCAGCCCCAGCATTTT.

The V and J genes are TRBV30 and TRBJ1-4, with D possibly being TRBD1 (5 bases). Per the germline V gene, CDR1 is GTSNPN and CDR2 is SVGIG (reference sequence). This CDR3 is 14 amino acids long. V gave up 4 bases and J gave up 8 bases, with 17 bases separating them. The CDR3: CAWNQGSLYEKLFF. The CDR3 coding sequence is TGTGCCTGGAATCAGGGATCTTTATACGAAAAACTGTTTTTT.

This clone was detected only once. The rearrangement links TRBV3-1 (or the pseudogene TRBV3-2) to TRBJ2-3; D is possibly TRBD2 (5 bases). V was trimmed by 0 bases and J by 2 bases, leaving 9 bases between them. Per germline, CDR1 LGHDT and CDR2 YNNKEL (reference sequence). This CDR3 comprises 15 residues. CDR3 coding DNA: TGTGCCAGCAGCCAAGATTCTAGCTACACAGATACGCAGTATTTT. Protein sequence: CASSQDSSYTDTQYF.

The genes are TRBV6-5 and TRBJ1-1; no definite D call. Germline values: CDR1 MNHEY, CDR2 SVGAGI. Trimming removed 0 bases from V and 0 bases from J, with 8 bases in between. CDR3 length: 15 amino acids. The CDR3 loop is CASSYSASMNTEAFF. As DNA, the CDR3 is TGTGCCAGCAGTTACTCAGCCTCGATGAACACTGAAGCTTTCTTT.

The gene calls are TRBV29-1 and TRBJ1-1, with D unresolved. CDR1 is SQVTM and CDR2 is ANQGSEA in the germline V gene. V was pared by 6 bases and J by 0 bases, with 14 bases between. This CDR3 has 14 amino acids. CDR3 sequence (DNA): TGCAGCGTGACTTCAAGCGGGATGAACACTGAAGCTTTCTTT. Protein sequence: CSVTSSGMNTEAFF.

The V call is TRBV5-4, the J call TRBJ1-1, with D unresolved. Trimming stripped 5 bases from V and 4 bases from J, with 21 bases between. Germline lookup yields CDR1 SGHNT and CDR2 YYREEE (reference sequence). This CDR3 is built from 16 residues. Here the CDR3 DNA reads TGTGCCAGCAGAAGCGACCCCCAGACCATTATCACTGAAGCTTTCTTT. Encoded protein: CASRSDPQTIITEAFF.